Presented here are 12 T cell receptor beta chains from one specimen sequenced in a study of blood T cell repertoires in COVID-19. Repertoires were generated with immunoSEQ multiplex PCR, while TCRdb's copy carries only in-frame clones and drops some. Among roughly 160,000 clones listed, around 82% were seen once. The sequencing input was peripheral blood. The receptors derive from a man in his 70s with active or convalescent COVID-19.

The rearrangement links TRBV3-1 (or the pseudogene TRBV3-2) to TRBJ2-5; 9 bases match TRBD1. The V gene's germline CDR1 is LGHDT and CDR2 YNNKEL (reference sequence). V dropped 5 bases and J dropped 4; count of bases not matched to a gene: 17. This CDR3 comprises 18 residues. CDR3 amino acids: CASSNRSAGQGYGETQYF. The CDR3 coding sequence is TGTGCCAGCAGCAACCGATCAGCGGGACAGGGCTACGGAGAGACCCAGTACTTC.

The V gene is TRBV14, the J gene TRBJ2-1; a possible D gene is TRBD2 (6 bases). CDR1 is SGHDN, CDR2 FVKESK, per germline. Trimming took off 1 base at V and 2 bases at J, with 12 bases between the two ends. The length of the CDR3 is 16 residues. The CDR3 nucleotides read TGTGCCAGCAGCCAAGGGAGGGGACGGACCTACAATGAGCAGTTCTTC. It codes for CASSQGRGRTYNEQFF.

The V call is TRBV27, the J call TRBJ1-1, with D perhaps TRBD1 (6 bases). Germline V lookup: CDR1 MNHEY, CDR2 SMNVEV (reference sequence). The V end was cut by 5 bases, the J end by 0 bases, with 10 bases between. The CDR3 has 14 residues. CDR3 sequence: CASSKQGMNTEAFF. The CDR3 nucleotides read TGTGCCAGCAGTAAACAGGGAATGAACACTGAAGCTTTCTTT.

V usage is TRBV11-2 and J usage is TRBJ2-5, with 7 bases aligning to TRBD1. This CDR3 is built from 15 residues. V lost 5 bases to trimming and J lost 4 bases; unmatched junction nucleotides: 10. Germline lookup yields CDR1 SGHAT and CDR2 FQNNGV. The CDR3 DNA sequence: TGTGCCAGCAGCGCCCTATTGGACAGGCGAGAGACCCAGTACTTC. This sequence encodes CASSALLDRRETQYF.

The chain has TRBV6-6 and TRBJ1-1; 7 positions agree with TRBD1. V lost 7 bases, J lost 5 bases, and 10 bases stayed unmatched. This CDR3 has 14 amino acids. The germline V gene encodes CDR1 MNHNY and CDR2 SVGAGI (reference sequence). CDR3 region: CASIKLTGMTEAFF. The CDR3 region has the DNA TGTGCCAGCATTAAACTGACAGGGATGACTGAAGCTTTCTTT.

V is TRBV7-9 and J is TRBJ1-4; D remains ambiguous. Germline assignment: CDR1 SEHNR and CDR2 FQNEAQ (reference sequence). Trimming pared 5 bases from V and 10 bases from J, leaving 17 bases between. There are 14 residues in the CDR3. The CDR3 sequence is CASSPVQAFGKLFF. CDR3 nucleotide sequence: TGTGCCAGCAGCCCTGTGCAGGCGTTCGGAAAACTGTTTTTT. Combining the CDR3 with reference TRBV7-9 and TRBJ1-4 gives the whole variable domain DTGVSQNPRHKITKRGQNVTFRCDPISEHNRLYWYRQTLGQGPEFLTYFQNEAQLEKSRLLSDRFSAERPKGSFSTLEIQRTEQGDSAMYLCASSPVQAFGKLFFGSGTQLSVL.

This clone has a handful of counts. The rearrangement uses TRBV5-1 and TRBJ2-5; 8 bases map to TRBD1. The germline CDR1 and CDR2 sequences are SGHRS and YFSETQ. V lost 0 bases to trimming and J lost 2 bases; unmatched junction nucleotides: 12. This CDR3 region has 18 residues. CDR3 loop: CASSLEGQANRFQETQYF. CDR3 sequence (DNA): TGCGCCAGCAGCTTGGAGGGACAGGCCAACCGTTTTCAAGAGACCCAGTACTTC. The whole variable domain, filled in from reference TRBV5-1 and TRBJ2-5, reads KAGVTQTPRYLIKTRGQQVTLSCSPISGHRSVSWYQQTPGQGLQFLFEYFSETQRNKGNFPGRFSGRQFSNSRSEMNVSTLELGDSALYLCASSLEGQANRFQETQYFGPGTRLLVL.

The J gene is TRBJ1-4, the V gene TRBV2, with D possibly matching TRBD1 (6 bases). CDR3 length equals 14 residues. Germline V lookup: CDR1 SNHLY, CDR2 FYNNEI. V lost 10 bases and J 5 bases, leaving 17 bases between the germline ends. CDR3 sequence: CATTADRINEKLFF. The CDR3, as DNA: TGTGCCACTACCGCAGACAGGATAAATGAAAAACTGTTTTTT.

The rearrangement links TRBV12-3 or TRBV12-4 to TRBJ1-5; possibly TRBD1 for D (5 bases). V was shortened by 3 bases and J by 6 bases, with 9 bases between the two germline ends. The CDR3 contains 13 residues. The CDR3 coding sequence is TGTGCCAGCAGTTTGCAGGGAAGTCAGCCCCAGCATTTT. It translates to CASSLQGSQPQHF.

This rearrangement joins TRBV18 to TRBJ2-7, with 10 bases identical to TRBD1. V shed 2 bases and J 7 bases; nucleotides not matched to a gene: 11. Per the germline V gene, CDR1 is KGHSH and CDR2 is LQKENI. This CDR3 comprises 16 residues. The CDR3 DNA is TGTGCCAGCTCACCAACTTTCGGGACAGGGGTGTATGAGCAGTACTTC. This sequence encodes CASSPTFGTGVYEQYF.

This clone came up a few times. The chain employs TRBV4-3 and TRBJ1-2, with a possible D match to TRBD1 (5 bases). Germline V gene sequence: CDR1 LGHNA, CDR2 YSLEER. Trimming removed 0 bases at V and 4 bases at J, with 12 bases between. CDR3 length: 15 residues. CDR3 residues: CASSQDTLGGYGYTF. In DNA, the CDR3 is TGCGCCAGCAGCCAAGATACTTTGGGGGGCTATGGCTACACCTTC.

The chain links TRBV9 to TRBJ2-2, with TRBD2 matching 10 bases. Germline CDR1 SGDLS, CDR2 YYNGEE. The CDR3 runs 14 residues. CDR3 amino acids: CATTGLAEGGELFF. The CDR3 nucleotides read TGTGCTACCACAGGACTAGCGGAGGGCGGGGAGCTGTTTTTT. The full variable domain, completed using reference TRBV9 and TRBJ2-2, is DSGVTQTPKHLITATGQRVTLRCSPRSGDLSVYWYQQSLDQGLQFLIQYYNGEERAKGNILERFSAQQFPDLHSELNLSSLELGDSALYFCATTGLAEGGELFFGEGSRLTVL.